Listed below are T cell receptor beta chains from one sample, sequenced in a study of T cell responses to AZD1222 COVID-19 vaccine. The protocol was immunoSEQ multiplex PCR, while the TCRdb copy is restricted to in-frame clones and leaves out a portion. This repertoire shows about 130,000 clones, roughly nine tenths found once; its top ten account for under 4.5%. The material was peripheral blood, obtained on day 0 of AZD1222 vaccination. The receptors derive from an adult in good health. Each CDR3 is given with its conserved first and last residue. D genes are given only for firm matches. Size tells how often a clone was seen (once, few, many) or the class of an expanded clone, and some rows leave it out.

>.|TRBV28|.|TRBJ1-2
CASKPTGPSIYTF
TGTGCCAGTAAACCAACGGGTCCCAGTATCTACACCTTC
>.|TRBV19|.|TRBJ1-1
CASSIGGGAFF
TGTGCCAGTAGTATCGGGGGGGGAGCTTTCTTT
>.|TRBV9|.|TRBJ1-6
CASSVRGAGNSPLHF
TGTGCCAGCAGCGTACGGGGGGCAGGGAATTCACCCCTCCACTTT
>few|TRBV30|TRBD1|TRBJ2-7
CAWRPGQGPTYEQYF
TGTGCCTGGAGACCCGGACAGGGCCCAACCTACGAGCAGTACTTC
>.|TRBV7-9|.|TRBJ2-2
CASSSQANTGELFF
TGTGCCAGCAGCTCGCAGGCGAACACCGGGGAGCTGTTTTTT
>once|TRBV12-3/TRBV12-4|.|TRBJ2-4
CASSTRRGNIQYF
TGTGCCAGCAGTACGCGACGGGGAAACATTCAGTACTTC
>.|TRBV11-2|.|TRBJ2-5
CASSLGNRRKTQYF
TGTGCCAGCAGCTTAGGTAACAGACGCAAGACCCAGTACTTC
>once|TRBV10-2|.|TRBJ2-2
CASTKSAVLMFTGELFF
TGCGCCAGCACTAAGAGTGCCGTCTTAATGTTCACCGGGGAGCTGTTTTTT
>.|TRBV11-2|.|TRBJ2-3
CASSLVGGNTDTQYF
TGTGCCAGCAGCTTAGTTGGGGGAAATACAGATACGCAGTATTTT
>.|TRBV27|TRBD1|TRBJ1-5
CASSLSQGGQPQHF
TGTGCCAGCAGTTTATCACAGGGGGGGCAGCCCCAGCATTTT
>once|TRBV10-3|.|TRBJ2-2
CATRSVAEYTGELFF
TGTGCCACCCGGTCGGTAGCGGAGTATACCGGGGAGCTGTTTTTT
>.|TRBV5-1|TRBD1|TRBJ2-1
CASSWVRTGGRVVPDEQFF
TGCGCCAGCAGCTGGGTGCGGACAGGGGGGAGGGTGGTCCCGGACGAGCAGTTCTTC
>once|TRBV28|.|TRBJ1-5
CASNNRGNQPQHF
TGTGCCAGCAACAATAGGGGGAACCAGCCCCAGCATTTT
>.|TRBV3-1/TRBV3-2|.|TRBJ1-6
CASSQDRAGVGNSPLHF
TGTGCCAGCAGCCAAGATCGAGCGGGGGTGGGCAATTCACCCCTCCACTTT
>.|TRBV4-1|.|TRBJ2-5
CASSASGQGGETQYF
TGCGCCAGCAGCGCATCCGGACAGGGAGGGGAGACCCAGTACTTC
>once|TRBV5-8|.|TRBJ2-1
CASSSGAAHNEQFF
TGTGCCAGCAGCTCCGGGGCGGCCCACAATGAGCAGTTCTTC
>once|TRBV27|.|TRBJ1-1
CASSSHRYTRTEAFF
TGTGCCAGCAGTTCCCACAGGTATACAAGGACTGAAGCTTTCTTT
>once|TRBV7-9|.|TRBJ1-1
CASRSEAFF
TGTGCCAGCAGGTCTGAAGCTTTCTTT
>once|TRBV15|.|TRBJ2-7
CATSRERYEQYF
TGTGCCACCAGCAGAGAGCGATACGAGCAGTACTTC
>.|TRBV9|.|TRBJ1-1
CASSVDVGERVGAFF
TGTGCCAGCAGCGTAGATGTGGGAGAGAGGGTCGGAGCTTTCTTT
>.|TRBV7-9|TRBD1|TRBJ1-1
CASRSGTAAAFF
TGTGCCAGCAGGTCCGGGACAGCAGCTGCTTTCTTT
>.|TRBV30|TRBD2|TRBJ2-2
CAWKLAGGGTGELFF
TGTGCCTGGAAATTAGCGGGAGGGGGCACCGGGGAGCTGTTTTTT
>once|TRBV7-9|TRBD1|TRBJ2-3
CASSANRGGTDTQYF
TGTGCCAGCAGCGCGAACAGGGGTGGTACAGATACGCAGTATTTT
>once|TRBV11-2|.|TRBJ2-2
CASSLGSGGELFF
TGTGCCAGCAGCTTAGGGTCAGGCGGGGAGCTGTTTTTT
>once|TRBV5-4|.|TRBJ1-6
CASSLVQSNSPLHF
TGTGCCAGCAGCTTGGTACAGTCTAATTCACCCCTCCACTTT
>.|TRBV29-1|TRBD1|TRBJ2-7
CSVRRTGVWEQYF
TGCAGCGTGCGGAGGACAGGGGTGTGGGAGCAGTACTTC
>.|TRBV24-1|TRBD1|TRBJ1-2
CATSDPHQRTGSDGYTF
TGTGCCACCAGTGACCCGCATCAACGGACAGGGTCCGATGGCTACACCTTC
>.|TRBV12-3/TRBV12-4|.|TRBJ1-2
CASRGQLNYGYTF
TGTGCCAGCAGGGGACAATTGAACTATGGCTACACCTTC
>.|TRBV4-3|TRBD2|TRBJ2-7
CASSQDSGGNYEQYF
TGCGCCAGCAGCCAAGATTCCGGGGGGAACTACGAGCAGTACTTC
>.|TRBV9|TRBD2|TRBJ2-1
CASSQAPAGNAYNEQFF
TGTGCCAGCAGCCAGGCCCCAGCGGGAAACGCCTACAATGAGCAGTTCTTC
>.|TRBV6-2/TRBV6-3|.|TRBJ1-1
CASSAGASNTEAFF
TGTGCCAGCAGTGCAGGGGCATCGAACACTGAAGCTTTCTTT
>.|TRBV11-2|.|TRBJ2-7
CASSPVTSTYEQYF
TGTGCCAGCAGCCCAGTTACTAGTACCTACGAGCAGTACTTC
>once|TRBV5-1|.|TRBJ2-2
CASSLVGGELFF
TGCGCCAGCAGCTTGGTAGGCGGGGAGCTGTTTTTT
>.|TRBV5-1|.|TRBJ2-1
CASSLDRQKDEQFF
TGCGCCAGCAGCTTGGACCGGCAAAAGGATGAGCAGTTCTTC
>.|TRBV10-3|.|TRBJ2-1
CAISATSDNEQFF
TGTGCCATCAGTGCAACATCAGACAATGAGCAGTTCTTC
>.|TRBV3-1/TRBV3-2|TRBD1|TRBJ1-4
CASSLPAGGPNEKLFF
TGTGCCAGCAGTCTACCTGCAGGGGGCCCAAATGAAAAACTGTTTTTT
>once|TRBV28|.|TRBJ1-2
CASSAPALTGTGYTF
TGTGCCAGCAGTGCTCCAGCCCTGACAGGCACTGGCTACACCTTC
>.|TRBV19|TRBD2|TRBJ2-7
CATSKAQGTSNGEQYF
TGTGCCACGAGCAAGGCCCAAGGGACTAGCAACGGCGAGCAGTACTTC
>.|TRBV5-4|.|TRBJ1-6
CASSLGSSNSPLHF
TGTGCCAGCAGCTTGGGGTCGTCTAATTCACCCCTCCACTTT
>.|TRBV5-8|.|TRBJ1-5
CASRSGTSHNQPQHF
TGTGCCAGCAGGTCCGGGACGTCCCACAATCAGCCCCAGCATTTT
>.|TRBV15|.|TRBJ1-3
CATSRGEGSGNTIYF
TGTGCCACCAGCAGAGGGGAGGGCTCTGGAAACACCATATATTTT
>.|TRBV7-2|.|TRBJ1-2
CASSLVSSNYGYTF
TGTGCCAGCAGCTTAGTTAGCAGTAACTATGGCTACACCTTC
>few|TRBV7-2|.|TRBJ2-3
CASSLNRDDTQYF
TGTGCCAGCAGCCTAAACAGGGATGATACGCAGTATTTT
>few|TRBV5-1|.|TRBJ1-2
CASSLAPNYGYTF
TGCGCCAGCAGCTTGGCTCCTAACTATGGCTACACCTTC
>.|TRBV6-5|.|TRBJ1-1
CASRGAGVNTEAFF
TGTGCCAGCAGGGGGGCAGGAGTGAACACTGAAGCTTTCTTT
>.|TRBV5-1|.|TRBJ2-2
CASSSTLRDTGELFF
TGCGCCAGCAGCTCTACGCTCCGAGACACCGGGGAGCTGTTTTTT
>.|TRBV19|.|TRBJ1-1
CASSIGTANTEAFF
TGTGCCAGTAGTATAGGGACAGCCAACACTGAAGCTTTCTTT
>.|TRBV2|.|TRBJ1-2
CASTLGVYGYTF
TGTGCCAGCACCCTGGGCGTATATGGCTACACCTTC
>.|TRBV28|.|TRBJ2-7
CASSLTSYYEQYF
TGTGCCAGCAGTTTAACTAGCTATTACGAGCAGTACTTC
>.|TRBV19|.|TRBJ1-1
CASSKSHTEAFF
TGTGCCAGTAGTAAGTCACACACTGAAGCTTTCTTT
>.|TRBV15|TRBD1|TRBJ2-7
CATSNDRGYEQYF
TGTGCCACCAGCAACGACAGGGGCTACGAGCAGTACTTC
>.|TRBV7-9|.|TRBJ1-6
CASSSGFLGSPLHF
TGTGCCAGCAGCTCTGGTTTTTTGGGATCACCCCTCCACTTT
>.|TRBV27|.|TRBJ2-7
CASSFFSDYEQYF
TGTGCCAGCAGTTTTTTCAGCGACTACGAGCAGTACTTC